The 24 T cell receptor beta chains below all came from one sample that was sequenced in a study of T cell responses to AZD1222 COVID-19 vaccine. TCRdb's table, derived via immunoSEQ multiplex PCR, lists solely in-frame clones and lacks some. The sample holds roughly 60,000 clones, about 83% seen once. The material was peripheral blood, obtained 28 days after the second AZD1222 dose. The receptors come from an adult who received the AZD1222 COVID-19 vaccine.

This clone was found many times. The gene calls are TRBV4-2 and TRBJ1-1; D perhaps matches TRBD1 (6 bases). The V end was cut by 0 bases, the J end by 3 bases, with 17 bases between. CDR3 length: 17 residues. Germline assignment: CDR1 LGHNA and CDR2 YNFKEQ. In DNA, the CDR3 is TGTGCCAGCAGCCAAGAAGTAGGGGGTAGTGAGGACACTGAAGCTTTCTTT. Protein sequence: CASSQEVGGSEDTEAFF.

The J gene is TRBJ1-5, the V gene TRBV2, with TRBD1 matching 7 bases. The CDR3 spans 13 residues. V shed 6 bases, J shed 11 bases, and the junction held 10 bases outside the gene matches. Germline-derived CDR1 and CDR2 are SNHLY and FYNNEI. CDR3 residues: CASSLQGNLAQHF. Here the CDR3 DNA reads TGTGCCAGCAGCCTACAGGGGAATTTGGCCCAGCATTTT.

The chain joins TRBV18 to TRBJ1-4; the D is unclear. The CDR3 spans 16 residues. Germline values: CDR1 KGHSH, CDR2 LQKENI. V was cut by 4 bases and J by 0 bases, with 12 bases left in between. The DNA of the CDR3 is TGTGCCAGCTCACGCCAGGACCCAGCAACTAATGAAAAACTGTTTTTT. Translating it yields CASSRQDPATNEKLFF.

This clone was seen a handful of times. The CDR3 region has the DNA TGTGCCAGTAGTACAAAATGGGGCAGGAGCACAGATACGCAGTATTTT. As protein: CASSTKWGRSTDTQYF. This chain joins TRBV19 and TRBJ2-3, with a weak D call TRBD1 (5 bases). Per the germline V gene, CDR1 is LNHDA and CDR2 is SQIVND (reference sequence). The CDR3 totals 16 residues. V shed 4 bases and J shed 0 bases, with 14 bases lying between them.

V and J are TRBV11-3 and TRBJ2-3; the D is unclear. V was shortened by 5 bases and J by 7 bases, with 13 bases between the two germline ends. This CDR3 spans 13 amino acids. CDR1 SGHNT and CDR2 YENEEA come from the germline V gene. CDR3 nucleotide sequence: TGTGCCAGCAGCCAAGAAATCCAGTATACGCAGTATTTT. Translated: CASSQEIQYTQYF.

This clone was observed a single time. This sequence joins TRBV14 and TRBJ2-5; the match to TRBD1 covers 12 bases. Trimming removed 3 bases from V and 9 bases from J; junction bases left unmatched: 2. This CDR3 spans 13 amino acids. The V gene's germline CDR1 is SGHDN and CDR2 FVKESK. Here the CDR3 reads CASSQGTGGSQYF. The DNA of the CDR3 is TGTGCCAGCAGCCAGGGGACAGGGGGCTCCCAGTACTTC.

This clone has just a few counts. This rearrangement joins TRBV19 to TRBJ1-3; D is undetermined. Trimming shortened V by 5 bases and J by 3 bases, and 11 bases separated the two germline ends. This CDR3 contains 14 residues. Germline assignment: CDR1 LNHDA and CDR2 SQIVND (reference sequence). As DNA, the CDR3 is TGTGCCAGTAGTCTTTTGGGCGATGGAAACACCATATATTTT. This gives the protein CASSLLGDGNTIYF. Based on the CDR3 plus reference TRBV19 and TRBJ1-3, the full variable domain is DGGITQSPKYLFRKEGQNVTLSCEQNLNHDAMYWYRQDPGQGLRLIYYSQIVNDFQKGDIAEGYSVSREKKESFPLTVTSAQKNPTAFYLCASSLLGDGNTIYFGEGSWLTVV.

Written as DNA, the CDR3 is TGTGCCAGCAGCCAAGACAGGGGGGTGAAGCTGTTTTTT. Translation gives CASSQDRGVKLFF. The chain carries TRBV14 and TRBJ2-2, with a weak D call TRBD1 (7 bases). Deletions cut 0 bases from V and 12 bases from J, with 11 bases between. The CDR3 length is 13 residues. Per germline, CDR1 SGHDN and CDR2 FVKESK.

This chain joins TRBV28 and TRBJ2-2; perhaps D is TRBD1 or TRBD2 (6 bases each). The CDR3 is 15 residues long. Trimming pared 6 bases from V and 6 bases from J, leaving 17 bases between. In germline, CDR1 is MDHEN, CDR2 SYDVKM. The CDR3 DNA is TGTGCCAGCAGCACCTACTGGGGGGCGGCCGGGGAGCTGTTTTTT. It translates to CASSTYWGAAGELFF.

The genes are TRBV30 and TRBJ1-1; D unclear. Trimming took off 2 bases at V and 1 base at J, with 5 bases between the two ends. This CDR3 region has 12 residues. Germline loops: CDR1 GTSNPN, CDR2 SVGIG (reference sequence). The CDR3 is CAWSRRNTEAFF. The CDR3 nucleotides are TGTGCCTGGAGTCGGAGGAACACTGAAGCTTTCTTT.

The chain uses TRBV20-1 and TRBJ1-5, with D unresolved. V was pared by 3 bases and J by 0 bases, with 6 bases between. Germline V gene data show CDR1 as DFQATT and CDR2 as SNEGSKA (reference sequence). The length of the CDR3 is 13 residues. CDR3 sequence (DNA): TGCAGTGCTAGTGGGAGTAGCAATCAGCCCCAGCATTTT. Encoded protein: CSASGSSNQPQHF.

The gene calls are TRBV2 and TRBJ1-1; D uncertain. This CDR3 spans 15 amino acids. The V end was cut by 2 bases, the J end by 1 base, with 11 bases between. Germline CDR1 reads SNHLY; CDR2 reads FYNNEI. CDR3 sequence reads: CASSELGTQNTEAFF. As DNA, the CDR3 is TGTGCCAGCAGTGAATTGGGTACTCAGAACACTGAAGCTTTCTTT.

The chain uses TRBV6-5 and TRBJ1-2; weak D call: TRBD1 (6 bases). V lost 7 bases, J lost 2 bases, and 14 bases lay in between. CDR1 is MNHEY, CDR2 SVGAGI, per germline. The CDR3 covers 14 residues. CDR3 loop: CASKPPTGNYGYTF. The CDR3 DNA follows: TGTGCCAGCAAACCTCCTACAGGGAACTATGGCTACACCTTC.

J is TRBJ1-2 and V is TRBV24-1; D remains unclear. CDR3 length: 13 residues. Germline V CDR1 and CDR2: KGHDR, SFDVKD. V was clipped by 5 bases and J by 2 bases, with 8 bases between them. The CDR3 protein is CATSVKENYGYTF. The CDR3 region has the DNA TGTGCCACCAGTGTTAAAGAAAACTATGGCTACACCTTC.

This clone appeared a few times. This chain uses TRBV5-6 with TRBJ2-3, with D unresolved. Trimming stripped 0 bases from V and 0 bases from J, with 8 bases between. The germline V gene encodes CDR1 SGHDT and CDR2 YYEEEE. The CDR3 consists of 15 residues. DNA of the CDR3: TGTGCCAGCAGCTTGGCAGGTTTTAGCACAGATACGCAGTATTTT. Translated, it gives CASSLAGFSTDTQYF. Based on the CDR3 plus reference TRBV5-6 and TRBJ2-3, the full variable domain is DAGVTQSPTHLIKTRGQQVTLRCSPKSGHDTVSWYQQALGQGPQFIFQYYEEEERQRGNFPDRFSGHQFPNYSSELNVNALLLGDSALYLCASSLAGFSTDTQYFGPGTRLTVL.

J is TRBJ2-5 and V is TRBV27; D is undetermined. Germline CDR1 is MNHEY and CDR2 is SMNVEV (reference sequence). This CDR3 comprises 13 residues. V dropped 6 bases and J dropped 0 bases, with 8 bases sitting between them. The CDR3 region is CASRPENQETQYF. The CDR3 coding sequence is TGTGCCAGCAGGCCCGAGAACCAAGAGACCCAGTACTTC.

The chain carries TRBV5-3 and TRBJ2-3; a possible D gene is TRBD1 (7 bases). TRBV5-3 is flagged as an ORF with uncertain function. This CDR3 region has 20 residues. With 4 bases removed from V and 3 bases from J, the gap between germline ends came to 30 bases. CDR3 bases: TGTGCCAGAAGCCGGAGGGGGACGACCTACAGGGGCCCGAGTACAGATACGCAGTATTTT. Its protein product is CARSRRGTTYRGPSTDTQYF.

This chain connects TRBV14 to TRBJ2-1; weak D call: TRBD1 (5 bases). This CDR3 region has 12 residues. Germline values: CDR1 SGHDN, CDR2 FVKESK. Trimming shortened V by 7 bases and J by 7 bases, and 11 bases separated the two germline ends. The CDR3 DNA reads as TGTGCCAGCACAAGATCAGGGAATGAGCAGTTCTTC. It specifies CASTRSGNEQFF.

The V call is TRBV19, the J call TRBJ1-6; no firm D call. Germline CDR1 is LNHDA and CDR2 is SQIVND (reference sequence). V gave up 3 bases and J gave up 5 bases, with 11 bases separating them. The CDR3 runs 15 residues. CDR3 sequence reads: CASSMSVPDNSPLHF. The CDR3 region has the DNA TGTGCCAGTAGTATGAGCGTACCGGATAATTCACCCCTCCACTTT. The full variable domain, completed using reference TRBV19 and TRBJ1-6, is DGGITQSPKYLFRKEGQNVTLSCEQNLNHDAMYWYRQDPGQGLRLIYYSQIVNDFQKGDIAEGYSVSREKKESFPLTVTSAQKNPTAFYLCASSMSVPDNSPLHFGNGTRLTVT.

This chain uses TRBV28 with TRBJ1-1, with a weak D call TRBD1 (6 bases). The CDR3 is made up of 18 amino acids. With 6 bases removed from V and 6 bases from J, the gap between germline ends came to 29 bases. CDR1 MDHEN and CDR2 SYDVKM come from the germline V gene. As DNA, the CDR3 is TGTGCCAGCAGCCCTAGGGGGGGCAGGGGAACCTCCCGCCCTGAAGCTTTCTTT. This gives the protein CASSPRGGRGTSRPEAFF.

The chain joins TRBV11-2 to TRBJ1-3; D not resolved. The CDR3 is 13 amino acids. With 1 base removed from V and 8 bases from J, the gap between germline ends came to 9 bases. The germline CDR1 and CDR2 sequences are SGHAT and FQNNGV. CDR3 bases: TGTGCCAGCAGCTTAGGCATCCGGGACACCATATATTTT. The encoded protein is CASSLGIRDTIYF.

The chain has TRBV24-1 and TRBJ1-2; D ambiguous. V lost 3 bases to trimming and J lost 4 bases, with 8 bases between them. The CDR3 extends over 13 amino acids. Per germline, CDR1 KGHDR and CDR2 SFDVKD. The CDR3 protein is CATSDAVGYGYTF. CDR3 nucleotides: TGTGCCACCAGTGATGCGGTCGGCTATGGCTACACCTTC.

This sequence joins TRBV5-1 and TRBJ1-6; 12 bases match TRBD1. The trim removed 4 bases at V and 1 base at J, leaving 12 bases unmatched. Germline assignment: CDR1 SGHRS and CDR2 YFSETQ. The CDR3 loop spans 20 amino acids. CDR3 protein: CASSPTSGTGGASYNSPLHF. The CDR3 nucleotides are TGCGCCAGCAGCCCGACCTCCGGGACAGGGGGCGCTTCCTATAATTCACCCCTCCACTTT. Using reference TRBV5-1 and TRBJ1-6 for the parts outside the CDR3, the full variable domain is KAGVTQTPRYLIKTRGQQVTLSCSPISGHRSVSWYQQTPGQGLQFLFEYFSETQRNKGNFPGRFSGRQFSNSRSEMNVSTLELGDSALYLCASSPTSGTGGASYNSPLHFGNGTRLTVT.

V usage is TRBV19 and J usage is TRBJ2-7; no reliable D call. This CDR3 region has 15 residues. Deletions cut 6 bases from V and 3 bases from J, with 18 bases between. Germline CDR1 and CDR2: LNHDA and SQIVND (reference sequence). The CDR3 DNA reads TGTGCCAGTAGCCAAGATGGGCCCACCCACTACGAGCAGTACTTC. Protein sequence: CASSQDGPTHYEQYF. The whole variable domain, filled in from reference TRBV19 and TRBJ2-7, reads DGGITQSPKYLFRKEGQNVTLSCEQNLNHDAMYWYRQDPGQGLRLIYYSQIVNDFQKGDIAEGYSVSREKKESFPLTVTSAQKNPTAFYLCASSQDGPTHYEQYFGPGTRLTVT.